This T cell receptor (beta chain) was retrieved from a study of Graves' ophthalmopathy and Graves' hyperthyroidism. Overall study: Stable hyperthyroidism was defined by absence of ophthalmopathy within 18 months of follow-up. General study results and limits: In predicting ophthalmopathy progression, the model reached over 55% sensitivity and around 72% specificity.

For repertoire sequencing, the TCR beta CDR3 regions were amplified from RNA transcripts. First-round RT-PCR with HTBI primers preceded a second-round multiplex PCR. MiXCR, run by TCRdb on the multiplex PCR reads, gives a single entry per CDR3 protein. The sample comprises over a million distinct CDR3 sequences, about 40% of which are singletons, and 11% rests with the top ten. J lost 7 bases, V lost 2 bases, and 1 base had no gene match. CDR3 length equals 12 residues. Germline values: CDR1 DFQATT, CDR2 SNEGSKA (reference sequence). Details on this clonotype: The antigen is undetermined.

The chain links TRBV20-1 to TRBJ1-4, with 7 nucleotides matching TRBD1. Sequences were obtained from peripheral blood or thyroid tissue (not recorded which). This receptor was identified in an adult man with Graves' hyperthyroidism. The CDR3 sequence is CSARQGGEKLFF. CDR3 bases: TGCAGTGCTAGACAGGGGGGTGAAAAACTGTTTTTT.